These 18 T cell receptor beta chains came from one sample sequenced in a study of molecular identifiers for immune sequencing clone quantification (dated by TCRdb to 2016 to 2018). Libraries were made using PCR. The data were produced on an Illumina HiSeq 4000. In-frame beta chains were kept once TCRdb had trimmed the public reads at Q25 with fastp and called clones with MiXCR. For every CDR3 protein sequence, its rows merge into one entry that carries the most common genes and DNA. The table for this sample lists some 88,000 distinct CDR3 sequences; approximately 22% of them were counted only once. The leading ten clones occupy roughly 1% of the sample. Source material: naive CD8+ T cells from blood, with Jurkat cell RNA spiked in. The label giving this sample's cell subset or site can be read as: FACS-sorted CD8+CD4-CCR7+CD45RA+ naive T cells. These receptors all stem from a human donor in good health. Some libraries in this study had Jurkat cell RNA spiked in.

This clonotype has only a few counts. This chain uses TRBV28 with TRBJ2-1, with D possibly matching TRBD1 (7 bases). The CDR3 has 15 amino acids. The germline V gene has CDR1 MDHEN and CDR2 SYDVKM. V shed 5 bases and J shed 4 bases, with 15 bases lying between them. The CDR3 loop is CASSAEEGAYNEQFF. The CDR3 DNA follows: TGTGCCAGCAGTGCCGAGGAGGGGGCTTACAATGAGCAGTTCTTC.

Ten or more counts support this clonotype. This chain connects TRBV9 to TRBJ2-5, with 9 bases lining up with TRBD1. V shed 7 bases and J 5 bases; nucleotides not matched to a gene: 12. The germline V gene has CDR1 SGDLS and CDR2 YYNGEE. The CDR3 loop spans 15 amino acids. The CDR3 is CASPRPGTGCETQYF. In DNA, the CDR3 is TGTGCCAGCCCAAGGCCCGGGACAGGGTGCGAGACCCAGTACTTC.

The sample holds many counts of this clonotype. The rearrangement links TRBV4-3 to TRBJ2-1, with D perhaps being TRBD1 or TRBD2 (6 bases each). Germline CDR1 is LGHNA and CDR2 is YSLEER. The CDR3 runs 16 residues. Trimming pared 4 bases from V and 0 bases from J, leaving 13 bases between. The CDR3 loop reads CASSPTGTFSYNEQFF. The CDR3 region has the DNA TGCGCCAGCAGCCCAACAGGGACTTTCTCCTACAATGAGCAGTTCTTC.

The table lists this clonotype with a few counts. The DNA of the CDR3 is TGTGCCAGCAGTTTAATTTACGGGGTGGGGGCCTACAATGAGCAGTTCTTC. This gives the protein CASSLIYGVGAYNEQFF. V is TRBV27 and J is TRBJ2-1; D is tentatively TRBD1 or TRBD2 (5 bases each). V dropped 2 bases and J dropped 2 bases, with 16 bases sitting between them. Germline CDR1 MNHEY, CDR2 SMNVEV (reference sequence). The CDR3 is made up of 17 amino acids.

This clonotype was seen a few times. This may be a read error, as it is one base from a much larger clone. The rearrangement joins TRBV5-1 to TRBJ2-1; D gene uncertain. The CDR3 consists of 14 residues. Germline V gene data show CDR1 as SGHRS and CDR2 as YFSETQ. The CDR3 protein is CAGSAPTSYNEQFF. The CDR3 nucleotides read TGCGCCGGCAGCGCTCCCACCTCCTACAATGAGCAGTTCTTC.

This clonotype appeared a few times. The V and J genes are TRBV29-1 and TRBJ2-2; 14 bases align to TRBD2. After removal of 7 bases from V and 6 bases from J, the junction contained 7 bases not matched to a gene. Germline V gene data show CDR1 as SQVTM and CDR2 as ANQGSEA. This CDR3 contains 15 residues. The CDR3 nucleotides read TGCAGCGGCAGACTAGCGGGGGGGCCTGCCGGGGAGCTGTTTTTT. Translating it yields CSGRLAGGPAGELFF.

This clonotype has at least ten counts. CDR3 residues: CASSSAGPEQYF. CDR3 bases: TGTGCCAGCAGCTCCGCAGGACCCGAGCAGTACTTC. This chain connects TRBV13 to TRBJ2-7; D gene unclear. The CDR3 length is 12 residues. CDR1 and CDR2 (germline): PRHDT, FYEKMQ (reference sequence). V was pared by 4 bases and J by 6 bases, with 10 bases between.

This clonotype was found a few times. The chain combines TRBV27 with TRBJ2-1, with 9 bases that match TRBD2. CDR3 size: 18 residues. CDR1 and CDR2 (germline): MNHEY, SMNVEV (reference sequence). The J segment lost 2 bases and the V segment lost 2 bases, leaving 10 bases of the junction unmatched. The CDR3: CASSLILGGGGAYNEQFF. The CDR3, as DNA: TGTGCCAGCAGTTTAATTTTAGGGGGCGGGGGGGCCTACAATGAGCAGTTCTTC.

The sample holds many counts of this clonotype. The chain recombines TRBV19 with TRBJ2-6; D remains unclear. V was shortened by 7 bases and J by 0 bases, with 13 bases between the two germline ends. Germline V CDR1 and CDR2: LNHDA, SQIVND (reference sequence). The CDR3 is 16 residues long. CDR3 sequence (DNA): TGTGCCAGTACCGTGGCATACCCCTCTGGGGCCAACGTCCTGACTTTC. This gives the protein CASTVAYPSGANVLTF. Using reference TRBV19 and TRBJ2-6 for the parts outside the CDR3, the full variable domain is DGGITQSPKYLFRKEGQNVTLSCEQNLNHDAMYWYRQDPGQGLRLIYYSQIVNDFQKGDIAEGYSVSREKKESFPLTVTSAQKNPTAFYLCASTVAYPSGANVLTFGAGSRLTVL.

This clonotype was counted at least ten times. The chain employs TRBV19 and TRBJ1-2; 12 bases are shared with TRBD1. V lost 5 bases to trimming and J lost 8 bases; unmatched junction nucleotides: 9. Germline CDR1 is LNHDA and CDR2 is SQIVND (reference sequence). CDR3 size: 15 residues. This chain's CDR3 is CASSPSGTGGEGYTF. The CDR3 DNA is TGTGCCAGTAGTCCCTCCGGGACAGGGGGCGAAGGCTACACCTTC.

Comment on this clonotype: A much larger clone lies a single base off, so this may be a read error. V is TRBV18 and J is TRBJ1-1, with a possible D match to TRBD1 (6 bases). The CDR3 spans 12 residues. CDR1 is KGHSH, CDR2 LQKENI, per germline. The chain's CDR3 is CTSSLGQREAFF. The DNA of the CDR3 is TGTACCAGCTCCCTCGGACAGAGAGAAGCTTTCTTT.

Regarding this clonotype: Just one base apart from a much larger clone, this may be a read error. The conserved final phenylalanine or tryptophan is absent from the CDR3, which likely points to a read error. The rearrangement uses TRBV28 and TRBJ2-5; 11 bases fit TRBD1. Per the germline V gene, CDR1 is MDHEN and CDR2 is SYDVKM. The CDR3 extends over 15 amino acids. V lost 5 bases, J lost 6 bases, and 8 bases stayed unmatched. This CDR3 is CASSQDRGPGKTQYL. CDR3 in DNA: TGTGCCAGCAGTCAGGACAGGGGGCCTGGAAAGACCCAGTACCTC.

The chain combines TRBV5-6 with TRBJ2-7, with 8 bases that match TRBD1. This CDR3 region has 14 residues. The germline CDR1 and CDR2 sequences are SGHDT and YYEEEE. The ends lost 0 bases at V and 9 bases at J; junction bases unmatched: 8. The CDR3 is CASSLGLTGEVQYF. The CDR3 DNA sequence: TGTGCCAGCAGCTTGGGGTTGACAGGGGAGGTGCAGTACTTC.

This clonotype came up many times. The V gene is TRBV7-9, the J gene TRBJ2-3; D gene ambiguous. Germline-derived CDR1 and CDR2 are SEHNR and FQNEAQ (reference sequence). V was shortened by 5 bases and J by 1 base, with 4 bases between the two germline ends. This CDR3 is built from 12 residues. The CDR3 is CASSGGTDTQYF. For the CDR3, the DNA is TGTGCCAGCAGCGGGGGCACAGATACGCAGTATTTT.

J is TRBJ2-1 and V is TRBV6-6, with 8 nucleotides matching TRBD2. This CDR3 comprises 14 residues. Germline V CDR1 and CDR2: MNHNY, SVGAGI (reference sequence). V shed 2 bases and J 4 bases; nucleotides not matched to a gene: 1. CDR3 loop: CASSYPGGYNEQFF. The CDR3 coding sequence is TGTGCCAGCAGTTACCCGGGGGGGTACAATGAGCAGTTCTTC.

This clonotype turned up a few times. The rearrangement links TRBV7-6 to TRBJ2-7; D may be TRBD1 or TRBD2 (6 bases each). CDR3 length: 15 amino acids. The V end was cut by 2 bases, the J end by 5 bases, with 16 bases between. Germline V CDR1 and CDR2: SGHVS, FNYEAQ. The CDR3 region is CASSLWGATVNEQYF. CDR3 nucleotides: TGTGCCAGCAGCTTATGGGGGGCAACGGTTAACGAGCAGTACTTC. The full variable domain, with the rest looked up from reference TRBV7-6 and TRBJ2-7, is GAGVSQSPRYKVTKRGQDVALRCDPISGHVSLYWYRQALGQGPEFLTYFNYEAQQDKSGLPNDRFSAERPEGSISTLTIQRTEQRDSAMYRCASSLWGATVNEQYFGPGTRLTVT.

In its sample, this clonotype was seen a few times. This chain connects TRBV27 to TRBJ2-5, with D tentatively TRBD1 or TRBD2 (5 bases each). V was trimmed by 5 bases and J by 2 bases, leaving 18 bases between them. The CDR3 sequence is 16 residues long. Germline V lookup: CDR1 MNHEY, CDR2 SMNVEV (reference sequence). The chain's CDR3 is CASSRDSGAVQETQYF. The DNA of the CDR3 is TGTGCCAGCAGTCGCGACAGCGGAGCAGTACAAGAGACCCAGTACTTC.

This clonotype was observed a few times. The chain couples TRBV5-5 to TRBJ2-2; 8 bases are a match to TRBD2. The CDR3 consists of 19 residues. Per the germline V gene, CDR1 is SGHKS and CDR2 is YYEKEE (reference sequence). J gave up 0 bases and V 2 bases, and 12 bases lay outside the gene matches. CDR3 bases: TGTGCCAGCAGCTTCGGGGGTAGCGGGACCGAACCGAACACCGGGGAGCTGTTTTTT. This sequence encodes CASSFGGSGTEPNTGELFF.